A selection of T cell receptor beta chains follows, all from one sample in a study of blood T cell repertoires in COVID-19. Produced via immunoSEQ multiplex PCR; TCRdb's table is partial and in-frame only. The sample yields about 310,000 clones, about 85% seen once. Sequencing was done on a sample of peripheral blood. The receptors were sampled from a man between 18 and 29 years old with active or convalescent COVID-19. Both conserved end residues are part of each CDR3. The order of the fields is CDR3 length, J gene, D gene, V gene, clone size, CDR3 protein, CDR3 DNA. A D gene is named only where the DNA matches it firmly. Some rows mark clone size as missing; the rest say once, few, many or name a class of expanded clone.

len: 17; j_gene: TRBJ2-1; d_gene: TRBD2; v_gene: TRBV29-1; abundance: .; CDR3aa: CSVGGLAGGPLYNEQFF; CDR3nt: TGCAGCGTTGGTGGACTAGCGGGAGGGCCTCTTTACAATGAGCAGTTCTTC
len: 12; j_gene: TRBJ1-4; d_gene: .; v_gene: TRBV12-3/TRBV12-4; abundance: .; CDR3aa: CASSPFNEKLFF; CDR3nt: TGTGCCAGCAGTCCCTTCAATGAAAAACTGTTTTTT
len: 14; j_gene: TRBJ1-1; d_gene: .; v_gene: TRBV5-5; abundance: .; CDR3aa: CASSLAAGDTEAFF; CDR3nt: TGTGCCAGCAGCTTGGCCGCGGGGGACACTGAAGCTTTCTTT
len: 13; j_gene: TRBJ2-1; d_gene: .; v_gene: TRBV9; abundance: .; CDR3aa: CASSTRDYNEQFF; CDR3nt: TGTGCCAGCAGCACCCGAGACTACAATGAGCAGTTCTTC
len: 14; j_gene: TRBJ2-7; d_gene: .; v_gene: TRBV7-9; abundance: .; CDR3aa: CASISRGTPHEQYF; CDR3nt: TGTGCCAGCATTAGCAGGGGTACTCCCCACGAGCAGTACTTC
len: 16; j_gene: TRBJ2-6; d_gene: TRBD2; v_gene: TRBV19; abundance: .; CDR3aa: CASSIMAGAGANVLTF; CDR3nt: TGTGCCAGTAGTATAATGGCGGGGGCTGGGGCCAACGTCCTGACTTTC
len: 12; j_gene: TRBJ2-1; d_gene: TRBD2; v_gene: TRBV11-3; abundance: .; CDR3aa: CASSLVAGPQFF; CDR3nt: TGTGCCAGCAGCTTAGTAGCGGGGCCGCAGTTCTTC
len: 15; j_gene: TRBJ2-1; d_gene: TRBD2; v_gene: TRBV27; abundance: .; CDR3aa: CASSALAGGPYEQFF; CDR3nt: TGTGCCAGCAGTGCGCTAGCGGGAGGGCCCTATGAGCAGTTCTTC
len: 13; j_gene: TRBJ1-1; d_gene: TRBD1; v_gene: TRBV2; abundance: .; CDR3aa: CASSTGGGTEAFF; CDR3nt: TGTGCCAGCAGTACAGGGGGCGGCACTGAAGCTTTCTTT
len: 18; j_gene: TRBJ1-5; d_gene: TRBD1; v_gene: TRBV19; abundance: .; CDR3aa: CASSPDGTGGVSNQPQHF; CDR3nt: TGTGCCAGTAGTCCAGATGGCACAGGGGGCGTTAGCAATCAGCCCCAGCATTTT
len: 15; j_gene: TRBJ1-5; d_gene: TRBD1; v_gene: TRBV5-6; abundance: .; CDR3aa: CASSYDRVLLQPQHF; CDR3nt: TGTGCCAGCAGCTATGACAGGGTCCTCCTTCAGCCCCAGCATTTT
len: 14; j_gene: TRBJ2-3; d_gene: .; v_gene: TRBV7-3; abundance: .; CDR3aa: CASSPSGGGDTQYF; CDR3nt: TGTGCCAGCAGTCCTAGCGGAGGGGGAGATACGCAGTATTTT
len: 14; j_gene: TRBJ2-7; d_gene: .; v_gene: TRBV6-6; abundance: .; CDR3aa: CASSFSPGSYEQYF; CDR3nt: TGTGCCAGCAGTTTTAGCCCCGGCTCCTACGAGCAGTACTTC
len: 14; j_gene: TRBJ1-6; d_gene: .; v_gene: TRBV11-2; abundance: .; CDR3aa: CASSRSTGPGPLHF; CDR3nt: TGTGCCAGCAGCAGATCGACAGGACCGGGGCCCCTCCACTTT
len: 12; j_gene: TRBJ2-7; d_gene: .; v_gene: TRBV2; abundance: .; CDR3aa: CASTRQAGEQYF; CDR3nt: TGTGCCAGCACCCGACAGGCCGGGGAGCAGTACTTC
len: 18; j_gene: TRBJ1-4; d_gene: .; v_gene: TRBV3-1/TRBV3-2; abundance: few; CDR3aa: CASSQGVRGTRSNEKLFF; CDR3nt: TGTGCCAGCAGCCAAGGGGTGAGGGGGACGAGAAGTAATGAAAAACTGTTTTTT
len: 13; j_gene: TRBJ1-1; d_gene: .; v_gene: TRBV10-2; abundance: .; CDR3aa: CATARGGQTEAFF; CDR3nt: TGCGCCACCGCTCGGGGGGGGCAAACTGAAGCTTTCTTT
len: 15; j_gene: TRBJ2-3; d_gene: TRBD2; v_gene: TRBV10-3; abundance: .; CDR3aa: CAIRALAGRPDTQYF; CDR3nt: TGTGCCATCAGGGCCCTAGCGGGAAGGCCAGATACGCAGTATTTT
len: 16; j_gene: TRBJ2-7; d_gene: TRBD2; v_gene: TRBV27; abundance: .; CDR3aa: CASSLSRVAGTYEQYF; CDR3nt: TGTGCCAGCAGTTTAAGTAGGGTAGCGGGAACCTACGAGCAGTACTTC
len: 16; j_gene: TRBJ1-5; d_gene: TRBD1; v_gene: TRBV19; abundance: .; CDR3aa: CASSWTTGRSNQPQHF; CDR3nt: TGTGCCAGTAGTTGGACGACAGGGCGCAGCAATCAGCCCCAGCATTTT
len: 9; j_gene: TRBJ2-5; d_gene: .; v_gene: TRBV20-1; abundance: .; CDR3aa: CSASRGQYF; CDR3nt: TGCAGTGCTAGTCGGGGTCAGTACTTC
len: 17; j_gene: TRBJ2-7; d_gene: .; v_gene: TRBV4-1; abundance: .; CDR3aa: CASSQRVTAISSYEQYF; CDR3nt: TGCGCCAGCAGCCAAAGAGTGACAGCCATCTCCTCCTACGAGCAGTACTTC
len: 18; j_gene: TRBJ2-7; d_gene: TRBD1; v_gene: TRBV4-1; abundance: .; CDR3aa: CASSQDPPGQGNSYEQYF; CDR3nt: TGCGCCAGCAGCCAAGATCCCCCCGGACAGGGTAATTCCTACGAGCAGTACTTC
len: 14; j_gene: TRBJ2-3; d_gene: TRBD2; v_gene: TRBV11-2; abundance: .; CDR3aa: CASSFMGGPDTQYF; CDR3nt: TGTGCCAGCAGCTTCATGGGAGGGCCAGATACGCAGTATTTT
len: 14; j_gene: TRBJ2-2; d_gene: .; v_gene: TRBV25-1; abundance: .; CDR3aa: CASSEFSETGELFF; CDR3nt: TGTGCCAGCAGTGAATTCAGCGAGACCGGGGAGCTGTTTTTT
len: 14; j_gene: TRBJ2-7; d_gene: TRBD1; v_gene: TRBV5-6; abundance: .; CDR3aa: CASSLGDSNYEQYF; CDR3nt: TGTGCCAGCAGCTTGGGGGACAGCAACTACGAGCAGTACTTC
len: 15; j_gene: TRBJ1-2; d_gene: .; v_gene: TRBV5-6; abundance: .; CDR3aa: CASSLFGKTDYGYTF; CDR3nt: TGTGCCAGCAGCTTGTTCGGGAAAACGGACTATGGCTACACCTTC
len: 11; j_gene: TRBJ2-1; d_gene: .; v_gene: TRBV5-8; abundance: .; CDR3aa: CASSLLDEQFF; CDR3nt: TGTGCCAGCAGCTTGTTAGATGAGCAGTTCTTC
len: 13; j_gene: TRBJ1-3; d_gene: .; v_gene: TRBV6-1; abundance: .; CDR3aa: CASSETRGNTIYF; CDR3nt: TGTGCCAGCAGTGAAACCCGGGGAAACACCATATATTTT
len: 18; j_gene: TRBJ1-6; d_gene: .; v_gene: TRBV27; abundance: .; CDR3aa: CASSSRRQSSSYNSPLHF; CDR3nt: TGTGCCAGCAGTTCCCGCCGACAGTCGAGCTCCTATAATTCACCCCTCCACTTT
len: 15; j_gene: TRBJ2-2; d_gene: TRBD2; v_gene: TRBV28; abundance: once; CDR3aa: CATLLAGVGTGELFF; CDR3nt: TGTGCCACCCTACTAGCGGGAGTAGGCACCGGGGAGCTGTTTTTT
len: 12; j_gene: TRBJ2-1; d_gene: .; v_gene: TRBV28; abundance: .; CDR3aa: CASSLAYNEQFF; CDR3nt: TGTGCCAGCAGCCTCGCCTACAATGAGCAGTTCTTC
len: 15; j_gene: TRBJ1-5; d_gene: .; v_gene: TRBV7-8; abundance: .; CDR3aa: CASSLGGGLNQPQHF; CDR3nt: TGTGCCAGCAGCTTAGGTGGGGGACTGAATCAGCCCCAGCATTTT
len: 18; j_gene: TRBJ1-1; d_gene: TRBD1; v_gene: TRBV2; abundance: .; CDR3aa: CASSDGGGRTSWNTEAFF; CDR3nt: TGTGCCAGCAGTGATGGAGGGGGCCGGACGAGTTGGAACACTGAAGCTTTCTTT
len: 15; j_gene: TRBJ2-5; d_gene: TRBD2; v_gene: TRBV7-8; abundance: .; CDR3aa: CASSLGTSGVETQYF; CDR3nt: TGTGCCAGCAGCTTAGGGACTAGCGGGGTGGAGACCCAGTACTTC
len: 9; j_gene: TRBJ2-3; d_gene: .; v_gene: TRBV11-3; abundance: .; CDR3aa: CAEADTQYF; CDR3nt: TGTGCCGAGGCAGATACGCAGTATTTT
len: 17; j_gene: TRBJ2-3; d_gene: TRBD1; v_gene: TRBV20-1; abundance: .; CDR3aa: CSASGWTGASSTDTQYF; CDR3nt: TGCAGTGCTAGTGGATGGACAGGAGCTTCTAGCACAGATACGCAGTATTTT
len: 11; j_gene: TRBJ2-1; d_gene: .; v_gene: TRBV11-2; abundance: .; CDR3aa: CASSRLGEQFF; CDR3nt: TGTGCCAGCAGCAGACTCGGTGAGCAGTTCTTC
len: 16; j_gene: TRBJ2-1; d_gene: TRBD2; v_gene: TRBV28; abundance: .; CDR3aa: CASSAPGLAGVNEQFF; CDR3nt: TGTGCCAGCAGCGCCCCGGGACTAGCGGGAGTCAATGAGCAGTTCTTC
len: 16; j_gene: TRBJ2-5; d_gene: TRBD2; v_gene: TRBV28; abundance: .; CDR3aa: CASSFLASGSKKTQYF; CDR3nt: TGTGCCAGCAGTTTTTTGGCTAGCGGGAGTAAGAAGACCCAGTACTTC
len: 18; j_gene: TRBJ1-6; d_gene: TRBD1; v_gene: TRBV7-7; abundance: .; CDR3aa: CASSGEDRVSSYNSPLHF; CDR3nt: TGTGCCAGCAGCGGGGAAGACAGGGTCAGCTCCTATAATTCACCCCTCCACTTT
len: 13; j_gene: TRBJ2-3; d_gene: .; v_gene: TRBV7-2; abundance: .; CDR3aa: CASSWGPTDTQYF; CDR3nt: TGTGCCAGCAGCTGGGGGCCCACAGATACGCAGTATTTT
len: 15; j_gene: TRBJ2-3; d_gene: .; v_gene: TRBV5-6; abundance: .; CDR3aa: CASSFGVASTDTQYF; CDR3nt: TGTGCCAGCAGCTTTGGTGTAGCGAGCACAGATACGCAGTATTTT
len: 13; j_gene: TRBJ2-5; d_gene: .; v_gene: TRBV9; abundance: .; CDR3aa: CASSVGTSETQYF; CDR3nt: TGTGCCAGCAGCGTAGGGACATCGGAGACCCAGTACTTC
len: 14; j_gene: TRBJ2-7; d_gene: TRBD1; v_gene: TRBV20-1; abundance: .; CDR3aa: CSASLDRGLYEQYF; CDR3nt: TGCAGTGCTAGTTTGGACAGGGGGCTATACGAGCAGTACTTC
len: 18; j_gene: TRBJ2-5; d_gene: .; v_gene: TRBV15; abundance: .; CDR3aa: CATSRDVSGGDKVETQYF; CDR3nt: TGTGCCACCAGCAGAGATGTTTCTGGAGGCGACAAAGTGGAGACCCAGTACTTC
len: 14; j_gene: TRBJ2-7; d_gene: .; v_gene: TRBV6-5; abundance: .; CDR3aa: CASRPRALAYEQYF; CDR3nt: TGTGCCAGCCGACCAAGAGCCTTAGCTTACGAGCAGTACTTC
len: 16; j_gene: TRBJ2-1; d_gene: TRBD2; v_gene: TRBV5-1; abundance: .; CDR3aa: CASSLTRTSGNNEQFF; CDR3nt: TGCGCCAGCAGCTTAACTCGGACTAGCGGGAATAATGAGCAGTTCTTC
len: 15; j_gene: TRBJ2-3; d_gene: TRBD1; v_gene: TRBV24-1; abundance: .; CDR3aa: CATSDFGQGSDTQYF; CDR3nt: TGTGCCACCAGTGATTTTGGACAGGGATCAGATACGCAGTATTTT
len: 14; j_gene: TRBJ1-2; d_gene: .; v_gene: TRBV18; abundance: .; CDR3aa: CASSPPSDTYGYTF; CDR3nt: TGTGCCAGCTCACCCCCTTCGGACACGTATGGCTACACCTTC
len: 11; j_gene: TRBJ1-6; d_gene: .; v_gene: TRBV6-5; abundance: .; CDR3aa: CASRGTRALHF; CDR3nt: TGTGCCAGCAGAGGGACACGAGCCCTCCACTTT
len: 16; j_gene: TRBJ1-3; d_gene: .; v_gene: TRBV5-6; abundance: .; CDR3aa: CASTWDGGLAGNTIYF; CDR3nt: TGTGCCAGCACCTGGGACGGGGGTCTCGCTGGAAACACCATATATTTT
len: 11; j_gene: TRBJ2-5; d_gene: .; v_gene: TRBV6-6; abundance: .; CDR3aa: CASSFRDTQYF; CDR3nt: TGTGCCAGCAGTTTCCGGGATACCCAGTACTTC
len: 16; j_gene: TRBJ2-1; d_gene: TRBD1; v_gene: TRBV5-1; abundance: .; CDR3aa: CASSLPTGVSYNEQFF; CDR3nt: TGCGCCAGCAGCTTGCCAACAGGGGTTTCCTACAATGAGCAGTTCTTC
len: 13; j_gene: TRBJ2-6; d_gene: .; v_gene: TRBV6-5; abundance: .; CDR3aa: CASSQRGANVLTF; CDR3nt: TGTGCCAGCAGTCAGAGGGGGGCCAACGTCCTGACTTTC